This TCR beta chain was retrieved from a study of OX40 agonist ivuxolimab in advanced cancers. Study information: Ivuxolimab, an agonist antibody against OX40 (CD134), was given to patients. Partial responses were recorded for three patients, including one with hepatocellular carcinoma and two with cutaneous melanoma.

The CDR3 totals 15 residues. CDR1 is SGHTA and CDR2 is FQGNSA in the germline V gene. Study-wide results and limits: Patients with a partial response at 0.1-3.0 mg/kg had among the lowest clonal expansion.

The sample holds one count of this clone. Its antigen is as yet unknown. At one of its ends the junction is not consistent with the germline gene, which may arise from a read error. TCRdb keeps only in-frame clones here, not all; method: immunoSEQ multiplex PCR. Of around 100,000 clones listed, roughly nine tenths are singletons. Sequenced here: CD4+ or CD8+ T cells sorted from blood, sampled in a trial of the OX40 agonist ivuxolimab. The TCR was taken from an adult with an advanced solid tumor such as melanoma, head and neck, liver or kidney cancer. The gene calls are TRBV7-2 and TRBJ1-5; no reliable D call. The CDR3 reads CASSLGGRSNQPQHF. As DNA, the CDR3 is TGTGCCAGCAGTTTAGGAGGGCGTAGCAATCAGCCCCAGCATTTT.